This T cell receptor beta chain was recovered during a study of CD8 T cells in Susac syndrome. RNA amounts of about 0.5 to 1 ug underwent reverse transcription with random hexamers. TCRdb re-called the immunoSEQ multiplex PCR reads with MiXCR, one entry per CDR3 protein. The sample holds around 180,000 distinct CDR3 sequences, 95% seen once. Germline CDR1 reads LNHDA; CDR2 reads SQIVND (reference sequence). Trimming stripped 6 bases from V and 2 bases from J, with 19 bases between. The CDR3 runs to 16 residues. This TCR was recovered from a human donor with multiple sclerosis. The sequenced sample consisted of CD8+ T cells from PBMCs. V usage is TRBV19 and J usage is TRBJ1-1; D not certain. The CDR3 bases are TGTGCCAGTAGATCCCTTCATGTACCGGGAAACACTGAAGCTTTCTTT. It translates to CASRSLHVPGNTEAFF.